Below, one TCR beta chain is given with its context. Its matching antigen is unknown. Other DNA sequences in this sample translate to the same CDR3. Looked up from germline, CDR1 is MNHEY and CDR2 is SMNVEV (reference sequence). Trimming stripped 5 bases from V and 4 bases from J, with 9 bases between. CDR3 length: 13 amino acids. These data are taken from a study of shared clonotypes between healthy human individuals. Assay: immunoSEQ multiplex PCR; the TCRdb copy retains only in-frame clones and omits some. The table lists 600,000 to 750,000 clones, around 91% of them singletons. Study-level points and caveats: On the whole, naive subsets had larger estimated richness than memory subsets had.

The sequencing sample was made of memory CD8+ T cells from PBMCs. As to subset: CD45RO+ cells pooled with CCR7-negative TemRA cells. The rearrangement uses TRBV27 and TRBJ2-1; possibly TRBD2 for D (6 bases). The clonotype comes from a man aged 18 to 30 in good health. Some clones in this sample may be carry-over from other donors' samples. CDR3 coding DNA: TGTGCCAGCAGTCCGGGGACTTACAATGAGCAGTTCTTC. Protein sequence: CASSPGTYNEQFF.